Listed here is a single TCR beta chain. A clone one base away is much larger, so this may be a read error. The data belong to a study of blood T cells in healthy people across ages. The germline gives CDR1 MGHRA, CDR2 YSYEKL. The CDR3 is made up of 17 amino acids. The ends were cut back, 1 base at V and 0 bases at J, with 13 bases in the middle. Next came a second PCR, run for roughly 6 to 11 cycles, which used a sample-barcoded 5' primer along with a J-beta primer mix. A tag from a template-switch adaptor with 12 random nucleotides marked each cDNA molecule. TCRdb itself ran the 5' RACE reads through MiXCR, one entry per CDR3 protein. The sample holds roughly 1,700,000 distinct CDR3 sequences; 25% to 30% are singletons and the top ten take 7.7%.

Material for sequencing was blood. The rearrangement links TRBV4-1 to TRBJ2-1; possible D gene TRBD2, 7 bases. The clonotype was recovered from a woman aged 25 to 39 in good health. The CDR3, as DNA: TGCGCCAGCAGCCAAGGTGGGAGGGGGGACTCCTACAATGAGCAGTTCTTC. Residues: CASSQGGRGDSYNEQFF.